Listed below are T cell receptor beta chains from one sample, sequenced in a study of cytomegalovirus exposure and HLA in healthy donors. Clones were read by immunoSEQ multiplex PCR, and TCRdb kept only the in-frame ones, dropping some. In the table there are fewer than 400,000 clones, approximately 85% of which are singletons. The sample comprised PBMCs. These receptors came from a man aged 25 to 45 in good health and CMV-seronegative. Both conserved end residues are part of each CDR3. A D gene is named only where the DNA matches it firmly. Part of the rows lack a size; the others show once, few, many or a class for expanded clones.

cdr3_nt	cdr3_aa	j_call	d_call	clone_size	v_call
TGTGCCAGCAGCTTAGAGACTAGCGGGGGGCAAGAGACCCAGTACTTC	CASSLETSGGQETQYF	TRBJ2-5	TRBD2	.	TRBV7-8
TGCAGCGCCGGCCGGACAGATCGCAATGAGCAGTTCTTC	CSAGRTDRNEQFF	TRBJ2-1	.	once	TRBV29-1
TGTGCCAGCTCCCTTCGGGGAGGGGATTCACCCCTCCACTTT	CASSLRGGDSPLHF	TRBJ1-6	.	.	TRBV18
TGTGCCAGCAGACAGGGTTCGAACACTGAAGCTTTCTTT	CASRQGSNTEAFF	TRBJ1-1	.	.	TRBV5-4
TGTGCCAGTAGCCTACGTGGGGGGGAGACCCAGTACTTC	CASSLRGGETQYF	TRBJ2-5	.	.	TRBV19
TGTGCCAGCTCACCAACAGGGAGGGGCACTGAAGCTTTCTTT	CASSPTGRGTEAFF	TRBJ1-1	.	once	TRBV18
TGTGCCTGGGGGGGCGGGAGCGAGCAGTACTTC	CAWGGGSEQYF	TRBJ2-7	.	.	TRBV30
TGTGCCAGCAGCTTTTTAGTCCCCCGGCTAGCGGGGGCCCCTAGTGCCTACAATGAGCAGTTCTTC	CASSFLVPRLAGAPSAYNEQFF	TRBJ2-1	TRBD2	.	TRBV13
TGTGCCAGCAGTGACTCATCGGAGTCCGAGCAGTTCTTC	CASSDSSESEQFF	TRBJ2-1	.	.	TRBV6-4
TGCGCCAGCAGCCAATCCTTCCCGACAGCTGCTACGGGGGAGTACTTC	CASSQSFPTAATGEYF	TRBJ2-7	.	.	TRBV4-1
TGTGCTAGTGGTTCCGGACAGGGGGGGAGGTACGAGCAGTACTTC	CASGSGQGGRYEQYF	TRBJ2-7	TRBD1	.	TRBV12-5
TGTGCCAGCAGCCCACATCTACTGACTAGCTCCGCAGATACGCAGTATTTT	CASSPHLLTSSADTQYF	TRBJ2-3	TRBD2	.	TRBV7-2
TGTGCCTGGAAACGGGGGGGAAATGGCTACACCTTC	CAWKRGGNGYTF	TRBJ1-2	.	.	TRBV30
TGTGCCAGCAGCAATACTCGAGGGTATTCACCCCTCCACTTT	CASSNTRGYSPLHF	TRBJ1-6	.	.	TRBV5-4
TGTGCCAGCGTGGGAGGGACGGTCTATGGCTACACCTTC	CASVGGTVYGYTF	TRBJ1-2	.	.	TRBV25-1
TGTGCCAGCAGCCCCGGTTTAGCGGGGGGGCAAGAGACCCAGTACTTC	CASSPGLAGGQETQYF	TRBJ2-5	TRBD2	.	TRBV9
TGTGCCAGCAGCTTTAACGCGACAGGGGCCAAAAACATTCAGTACTTC	CASSFNATGAKNIQYF	TRBJ2-4	TRBD1	.	TRBV13
TGTGCCAGCAGCTTAGGGCGACAGGTGAACACTGAAGCTTTCTTT	CASSLGRQVNTEAFF	TRBJ1-1	.	.	TRBV7-2
TGTGCCAGTAGCAGCCAAGAGACCCAGTACTTC	CASSSQETQYF	TRBJ2-5	.	.	TRBV25-1
TGTGCCAGCAGTTTAGGTCGGAATGAGCAGTTCTTC	CASSLGRNEQFF	TRBJ2-1	.	.	TRBV27
TGTGCCTGGCGGAGGCAAGAGACCCAGTACTTC	CAWRRQETQYF	TRBJ2-5	.	.	TRBV30
TGTGCCAGCAGCAAGATAGGTCCCGAATCCTCGGGAGGCTACACCTTC	CASSKIGPESSGGYTF	TRBJ1-2	.	.	TRBV21-1
TGTGCCAGTAGGAGGAGAGGGAGGCAGTTCTTC	CASRRRGRQFF	TRBJ2-1	.	.	TRBV19
TGTGCCAGCAGCTTGGCCGGGACAGGCGGGGAAAAACTGTTTTTT	CASSLAGTGGEKLFF	TRBJ1-4	TRBD1	once	TRBV5-6
TGCGCCAGCAGCCAAGATGGGGGCTTCGGAGCGGTCACAGATACGCAGTATTTT	CASSQDGGFGAVTDTQYF	TRBJ2-3	.	.	TRBV4-3